The following is a T cell receptor (beta chain) sequence with its context. The target antigen is unknown. A much larger clonotype is one base distant, so this may be a read error. The sample originates from a study of T cells in Graves' hyperthyroidism and ophthalmopathy. General observations from the study: In simple terms, a model built on 13 V-J features told ophthalmopathy apart from stable hyperthyroidism. Expanded thyroid clonotypes (above 0.001) were mostly also found in blood.

V lost 6 bases, J lost 2 bases, and 11 bases lay in between. Looked up from germline, CDR1 is SNHLY and CDR2 is FYNNEI. The CDR3 contains 14 residues. The study enrolled patients aged 18 to 65 with newly diagnosed hyperthyroidism of under 2 months' duration. Out of approximately 10 ml of fresh peripheral blood came the PBMCs. The source material, RNA transcripts, was used to amplify TCR beta CDR3 regions. Carried out on the TCR CDR3, a first-round RT-PCR used the HTBI primer set. MiXCR was run by TCRdb on the multiplex PCR reads, yielding one entry per CDR3 protein. Of about 360,000 distinct CDR3 sequences listed, roughly 13% are singletons.

The TCR sequence derives from a young woman with Graves' hyperthyroidism. The V and J genes are TRBV2 and TRBJ1-5, with D hard to call. The sample taken for sequencing was blood. The CDR3, as DNA: TGTGCCAGCAGATGGGAGGGAGGCAATCAGCCCCAGCATTTT. It specifies CASRWEGGNQPQHF. Using reference TRBV2 and TRBJ1-5 for the parts outside the CDR3, the full variable domain is EPEVTQTPSHQVTQMGQEVILRCVPISNHLYFYWYRQILGQKVEFLVSFYNNEISEKSEIFDDQFSVERPDGSNFTLKIRSTKLEDSAMYFCASRWEGGNQPQHFGDGTRLSIL.